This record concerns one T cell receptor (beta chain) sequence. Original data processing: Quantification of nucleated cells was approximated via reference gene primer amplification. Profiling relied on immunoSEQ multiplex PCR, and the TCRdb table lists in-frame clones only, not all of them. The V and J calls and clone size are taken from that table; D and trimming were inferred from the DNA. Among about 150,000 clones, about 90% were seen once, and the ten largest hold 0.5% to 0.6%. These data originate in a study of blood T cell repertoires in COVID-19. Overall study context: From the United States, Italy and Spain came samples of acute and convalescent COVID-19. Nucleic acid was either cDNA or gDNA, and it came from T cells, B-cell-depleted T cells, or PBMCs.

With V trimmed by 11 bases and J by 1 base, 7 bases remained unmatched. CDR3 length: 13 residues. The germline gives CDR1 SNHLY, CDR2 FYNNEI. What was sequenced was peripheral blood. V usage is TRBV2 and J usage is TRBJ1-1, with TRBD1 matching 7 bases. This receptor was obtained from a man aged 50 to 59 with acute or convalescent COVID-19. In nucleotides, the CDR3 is TGTGCCGCAAGGGACAGACCGAACACTGAAGCTTTCTTT. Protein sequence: CAARDRPNTEAFF.